This TCR beta chain was sequenced during a study of T-cell memory formation after mild COVID-19. For the study at large: Clusters of TCRs were largely donor specific.

The CDR3 length is 15 residues. The V gene end was trimmed by 5 bases and the J gene end by 2 bases; junction bases not matched to a gene: 5. Per the germline V gene, CDR1 is SGHTA and CDR2 is FQGTGA. This clonotype was seen many times. Its antigen remains unknown. General study results and limits: Contracting clones from day 15 to 85 had balanced CD4/CD8; later expanders favoured CD4+.

Constant-segment primers served in 5'RACE that generated TCR alpha and TCR beta cDNA libraries bearing sample barcodes and UMIs. In TCRdb, the 5' RACE reads were re-called with MiXCR into one record per CDR3 protein. The sample carries roughly 400,000 distinct CDR3 sequences, 18% recorded once. This clonotype was sampled from a man aged 18 to 29 who had mild COVID-19 (a few samples of this study predate the infection). Cell type and time point are not known. The chain carries TRBV7-3 and TRBJ2-1; 8 nucleotides agree with TRBD2. Sequencing was carried out using PBMCs or a T cell subset sorted from them (not recorded which). This CDR3 is CASSPGAGAYNEQFF. DNA for the CDR3: TGTGCCAGCAGCCCAGGAGCGGGGGCCTACAATGAGCAGTTCTTC.